This entry lists 8 T cell receptor beta chains sequenced from one sample in a study of blood T cells in healthy people across ages. Through a sample-barcoded 5' primer and a J-beta primer mix, a second PCR was run for about 6 to 11 cycles. In TCRdb, the 5' RACE reads were re-called with MiXCR into one record per CDR3 protein. The sample yields some 320,000 distinct CDR3 sequences, 25% to 30% seen once. The sequencing input was blood. All receptors come from a woman aged 70-85 years in good health.

This clonotype was observed at least ten times. This chain links TRBV7-9 with TRBJ2-3; the match to TRBD1 covers 10 bases. Trimming cost V 2 bases and J 4 bases; bases outside gene matches: 3. The CDR3 length is 15 residues. Germline CDR1 reads SEHNR; CDR2 reads FQNEAQ (reference sequence). The CDR3 sequence is CASSLRTGGPDTQYF. The CDR3 DNA reads TGTGCCAGCAGCTTACGGACAGGGGGTCCAGATACGCAGTATTTT.

The V gene is TRBV20-1, the J gene TRBJ1-4, with a tentative D call TRBD1 (6 bases). Trimming left V 5 bases short and J 4 bases short, with 14 bases between. The CDR3 spans 14 residues. The germline gives CDR1 DFQATT, CDR2 SNEGSKA (reference sequence). CDR3 residues: CSASWTALNEKLFF. CDR3 coding DNA: TGCAGTGCTTCCTGGACAGCCCTTAATGAAAAACTGTTTTTT.

This clonotype has more than one count but fewer than ten. V is TRBV4-3 and J is TRBJ2-4, with unresolved D. CDR3 length: 15 residues. CDR1 is LGHNA and CDR2 is YSLEER in the germline V gene. Trimming removed 0 bases at V and 0 bases at J, with 6 bases between. CDR3 amino acids: CASSQDLVAKNIQYF. The CDR3 region has the DNA TGCGCCAGCAGCCAAGATCTCGTAGCCAAAAACATTCAGTACTTC.

The V and J genes are TRBV11-2 and TRBJ2-1; 9 nucleotides match TRBD2. The CDR3 sequence is 17 residues long. The germline CDR1 and CDR2 sequences are SGHAT and FQNNGV. J lost 1 base, V lost 5 bases, and 9 bases had no gene match. The CDR3 region is CASSRSSGSGSYNEQFF. As DNA, the CDR3 is TGTGCCAGCAGCCGGAGTAGCGGGAGTGGTTCCTACAATGAGCAGTTCTTC.

This clonotype was detected only a few times. V is TRBV6-1 and J is TRBJ1-4; TRBD1 might be the D (6 bases). The germline CDR1 and CDR2 sequences are MNHNS and SASEGT. Between the trimmed V and J ends, which lost 5 bases and 8 bases, there was a span of 12 bases. CDR3 length equals 13 residues. CDR3: CASSTQRGEKLFF. CDR3 nucleotide sequence: TGTGCCAGCAGTACACAGAGGGGGGAAAAACTGTTTTTT.

The rearrangement joins TRBV29-1 to TRBJ2-3, with 7 positions matching TRBD2. The CDR3 length is 12 residues. V was pared by 5 bases and J by 2 bases, with 1 base of the junction left unmatched. CDR1 SQVTM and CDR2 ANQGSEA come from the germline V gene. The CDR3 loop is CSVRDYTDTQYF. Here the CDR3 DNA reads TGCAGCGTTCGGGACTACACAGATACGCAGTATTTT.

The table lists this clonotype with many counts. This chain connects TRBV6-5 to TRBJ2-7, with 8 positions matching TRBD1. Unmatched junction bases numbered 9, after V lost 0 bases and J lost 2 bases. The V gene's germline CDR1 is MNHEY and CDR2 SVGAGI. CDR3 length: 17 amino acids. The CDR3 spells CASSYSKVQGAPYEQYF. The CDR3 DNA reads TGTGCCAGCAGTTACTCGAAGGTCCAGGGGGCACCCTACGAGCAGTACTTC.

This clonotype has just a few counts. The genes are TRBV7-2 and TRBJ1-1; 9 bases align to TRBD1. V lost 6 bases, J lost 12 bases, and 5 bases stayed unmatched. The CDR3 length is 11 residues. Germline V gene lookup returns CDR1 SGHTA and CDR2 FQGNSA. CDR3: CASRTGGSTFF. The CDR3 DNA sequence: TGTGCCAGCAGGACAGGGGGTTCAACTTTCTTT.